This T cell receptor beta chain was sequenced in a study of sequential checkpoint blockade in melanoma (dated by TCRdb to about 2019). Some background on the complete study: Patients were randomized 1:1 to first-line nivolumab followed by ipilimumab (arm A) or ipilimumab followed by nivolumab (arm B). Maintenance nivolumab came after each of the two trial sequences. Broader findings and caveats from the paper: The response-prediction model combining TCR metrics and mutation burden needs validation in larger, independent patient cohorts.

TCRbeta CDR3 regions were immunosequenced from genomic DNA with the immunoSEQ Assay. Genomic DNA was amplified by bias-controlled multiplex PCR before high-throughput sequencing. The original methods were these. To quantify the absolute abundance of each unique TCRbeta CDR3 region, the sequences were collapsed and filtered. Clonality, defined as 1 minus Pielou's evenness, was calculated using only productive rearrangements. Clones with significantly greater frequencies in on-treatment versus baseline samples were identified using a previously published method. This immuneACCESS table, as held by TCRdb, lists in-frame sequences with V and J called but not all clones. Of the missing ones, under half trace to an unresolved V gene in checked studies; the others have no known cause. V and J calls and clone size come straight from that table; D and trimming were deduced from the DNA. For this sample there are 25,000 to 30,000 clones; about 83% appear just once. Jointly, the top ten make up about 15% of the sample.

V lost 3 bases and J lost 0 bases; the stretch between them is 7 bases long. The germline V gene sets CDR1 to MRHNA and CDR2 to SNTAGT. The CDR3 numbers 14 residues from cysteine through phenylalanine. The retained sequence is limited to the CDR3, 42 bases, with the frame set at the first base. With respect to this clone: The antigen it binds to is not known. Per-nucleotide qualities are absent, and no much larger clonotype sits a single base away.

According to the study, the label for this sample's treatment or condition signals: randomized to nivolumab then ipilimumab (arm A) or the reverse (arm B). None of the trial patients had been given prior DNA-damaging chemotherapy. A FACS Aria II flow cytometer was used to sort live CD3+CD8+ cells that were negative for CD19 and CD56 from thawed PBMCs. The samples were obtained from melanoma patients enrolled in CheckMate 064, an open-label, randomized phase II trial testing sequential checkpoint blockade. Peripheral blood mononuclear cells were obtained through leukapheresis, purified using Ficoll-Paque, and frozen in human serum containing approximately 10% DMSO. Immediately after sorting, the purity of sorted blood CD3+CD8+ cells was verified to be >98%, after which DNA was extracted.

Recombination joined TRBV6-4 with TRBJ2-3, and TRBD2 may be the D gene, going by 5 matching bases. Sample: CD8+ T cells sorted from blood (inferred from file names), taken from a patient given nivolumab and ipilimumab in sequence. The clonotype was recovered from a human donor with melanoma. CDR3 loop: CASSDRGSTDTQYF. The nucleotides read TGTGCCAGCAGTGATCGCGGGAGCACAGATACGCAGTATTTT.